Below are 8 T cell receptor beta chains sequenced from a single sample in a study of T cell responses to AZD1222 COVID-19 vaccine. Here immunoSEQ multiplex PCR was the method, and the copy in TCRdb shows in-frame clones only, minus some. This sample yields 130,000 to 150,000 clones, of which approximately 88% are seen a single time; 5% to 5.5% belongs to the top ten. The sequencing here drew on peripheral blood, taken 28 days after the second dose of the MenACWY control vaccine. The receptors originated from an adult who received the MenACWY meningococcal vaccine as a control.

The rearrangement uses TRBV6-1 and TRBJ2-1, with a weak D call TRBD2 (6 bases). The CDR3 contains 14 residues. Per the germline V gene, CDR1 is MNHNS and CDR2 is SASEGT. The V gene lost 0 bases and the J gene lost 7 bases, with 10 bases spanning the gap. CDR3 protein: CASSEAAGGNEQFF. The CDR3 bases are TGTGCCAGCAGTGAAGCCGCAGGAGGGAATGAGCAGTTCTTC.

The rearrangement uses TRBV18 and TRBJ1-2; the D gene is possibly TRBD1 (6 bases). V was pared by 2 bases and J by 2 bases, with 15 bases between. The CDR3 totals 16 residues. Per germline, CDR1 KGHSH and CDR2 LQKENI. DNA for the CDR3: TGTGCCAGCTCACCAAGTACAGGGAGGACAAACTATGGCTACACCTTC. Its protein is CASSPSTGRTNYGYTF. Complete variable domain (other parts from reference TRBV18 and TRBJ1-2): NAGVMQNPRHLVRRRGQEARLRCSPMKGHSHVYWYRQLPEEGLKFMVYLQKENIIDESGMPKERFSAEFPKEGPSILRIQQVVRGDSAAYFCASSPSTGRTNYGYTFGSGTRLTVV.

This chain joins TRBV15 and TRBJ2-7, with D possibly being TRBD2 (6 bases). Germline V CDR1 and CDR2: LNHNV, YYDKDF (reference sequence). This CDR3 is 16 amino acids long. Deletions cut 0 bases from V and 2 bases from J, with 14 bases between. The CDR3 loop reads CATSRDRGRTAYEQYF. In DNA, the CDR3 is TGTGCCACCAGCAGAGATCGGGGGAGGACCGCCTACGAGCAGTACTTC.

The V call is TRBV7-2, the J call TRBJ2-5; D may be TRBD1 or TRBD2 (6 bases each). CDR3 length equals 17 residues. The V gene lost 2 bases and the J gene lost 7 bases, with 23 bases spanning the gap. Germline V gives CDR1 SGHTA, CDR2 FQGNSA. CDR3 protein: CASSLMVGGSSRGTQYF. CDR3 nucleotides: TGTGCCAGCAGCTTAATGGTGGGGGGCTCCTCCCGAGGGACCCAGTACTTC. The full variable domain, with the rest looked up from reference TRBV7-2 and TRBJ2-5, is GAGVSQSPSNKVTEKGKDVELRCDPISGHTALYWYRQSLGQGLEFLIYFQGNSAPDKSGLPSDRFSAERTGGSVSTLTIQRTQQEDSAVYLCASSLMVGGSSRGTQYFGPGTRLLVL.

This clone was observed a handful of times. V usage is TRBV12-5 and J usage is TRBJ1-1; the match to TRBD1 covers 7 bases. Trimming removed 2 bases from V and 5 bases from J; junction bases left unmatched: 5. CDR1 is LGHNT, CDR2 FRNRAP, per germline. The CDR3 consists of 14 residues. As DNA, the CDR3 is TGTGCTAGTGGTTTGCTGGCAGGGGGGACTGAAGCTTTCTTT. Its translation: CASGLLAGGTEAFF.

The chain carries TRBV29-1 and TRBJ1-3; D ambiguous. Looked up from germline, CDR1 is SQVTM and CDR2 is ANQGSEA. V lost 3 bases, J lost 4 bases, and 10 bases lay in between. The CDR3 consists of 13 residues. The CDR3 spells CSVDSRAGNTIYF. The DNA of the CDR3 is TGCAGCGTTGATAGCCGGGCCGGAAACACCATATATTTT.

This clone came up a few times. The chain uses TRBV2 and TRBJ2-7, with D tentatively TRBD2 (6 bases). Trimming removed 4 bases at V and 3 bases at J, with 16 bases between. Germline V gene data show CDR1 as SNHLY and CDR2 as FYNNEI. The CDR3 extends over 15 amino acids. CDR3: CASSGGVTVGYEQYF. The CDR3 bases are TGTGCCAGCAGTGGGGGGGTGACAGTAGGCTACGAGCAGTACTTC.

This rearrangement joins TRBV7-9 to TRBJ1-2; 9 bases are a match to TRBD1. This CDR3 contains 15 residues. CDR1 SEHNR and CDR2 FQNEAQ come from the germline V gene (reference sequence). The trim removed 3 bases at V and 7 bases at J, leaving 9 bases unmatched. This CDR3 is CASSFRDRVLAGYTF. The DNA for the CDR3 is TGTGCCAGCAGCTTCCGGGACAGGGTCTTGGCTGGCTACACCTTC.